This T cell receptor (beta chain) was sequenced for a study of blood T cell repertoires in COVID-19. CDR1 MGHRA and CDR2 YSYEKL come from the germline V gene. With 0 bases clipped from V and 7 bases from J, the junction kept 5 bases outside the gene matches. The CDR3 is made up of 14 amino acids. The method was immunoSEQ multiplex PCR; TCRdb's version includes in-frame clones alone and lacks a portion of them. The sample carries 75,000 to 85,000 clones, roughly four fifths recorded once. The sequencing sample was made of peripheral blood. The V call is TRBV4-1, the J call TRBJ1-2; 7 nucleotides agree with TRBD1. The origin of this receptor is a human donor in a cohort sampled during active COVID-19. DNA of the CDR3: TGCGCCAGCAGCCAAGACGGGACAGTTCTTGGCTACACCTTC. It yields the protein CASSQDGTVLGYTF.